Ten or more counts support the clone carrying this T cell receptor beta chain. What it recognizes is unknown. The data derive from a study of CD8+CD57+ T cells in acquired aplastic anemia. Study overall: Recorded DNA amounts for sorted CD4+ and CD8+ cells had an average of about 3 ug.

Study-level points and caveats: CD8+ Simpson's diversity in patients was not significantly different from that in controls. Researchers report that twenty-nine CD8+ CDR3 sequences appeared in both patients and controls.

Whoever was chosen for sequencing had shown CD8+CD57+ cell expansion by flow cytometry. The cohort consisted entirely of patients having severe acquired aplastic anemia. V lost 5 bases and J lost 5; bases outside the gene matches: 5. Germline CDR1 is LNHDA and CDR2 is SQIVND (reference sequence). The CDR3 length is 15 residues. The study profiled TCR beta VDJ and CDR3 using genomic DNA as template. TCRdb reprocessed the reads with MiXCR, giving one entry per CDR3 protein. This table holds about 180,000 distinct CDR3 sequences, around 50% found once. The receptor was derived from a human donor with aplastic anemia. Sequenced: sorted CD4+, CD8+, or CD8+CD57+ T cells (not recorded which) from PBMCs. The chain links TRBV19 to TRBJ2-1; TRBD2 matches at 11 bases. As DNA, the CDR3 is TGTGCCAGTAGTGAGCTAGCGGGGGGCAACAATGAGCAGTTCTTC. It specifies CASSELAGGNNEQFF.